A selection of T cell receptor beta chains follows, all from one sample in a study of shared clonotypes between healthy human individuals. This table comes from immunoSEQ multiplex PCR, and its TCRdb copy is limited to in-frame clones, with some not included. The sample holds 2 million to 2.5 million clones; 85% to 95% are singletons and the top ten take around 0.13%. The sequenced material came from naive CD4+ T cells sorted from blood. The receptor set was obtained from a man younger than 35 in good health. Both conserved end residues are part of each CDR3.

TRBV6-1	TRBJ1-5	CASSAAYSNQPQHF
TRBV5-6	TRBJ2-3	CASSPGRRDTQYF
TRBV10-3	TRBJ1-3	CAIRDRDRNSGNTIYF
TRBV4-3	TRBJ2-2	CASSSGTNTGELFF
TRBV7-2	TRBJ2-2	CASSLQGSYTGELFF
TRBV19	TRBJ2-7	CASSRSGGSSYEQYF
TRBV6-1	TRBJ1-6	CASSERGEVGSPLHF
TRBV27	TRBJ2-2	CASSLGQGAFTGELFF
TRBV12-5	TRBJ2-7	CASGDPRAASPHEQYF
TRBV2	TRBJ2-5	CASSVRLAYQETQYF
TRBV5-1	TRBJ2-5	CASSRTGVETQYF
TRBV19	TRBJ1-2	CASSSRTAGYGYTF
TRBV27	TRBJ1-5	CASRPQGDGQPQHF
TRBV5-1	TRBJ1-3	CASSEGGEIGNTIYF
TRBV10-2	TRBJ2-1	CASSAGIYNEQFF
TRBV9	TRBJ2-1	CASSVALGVEGNEQFF
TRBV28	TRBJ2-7	CASSPLTGAGTYEQYF
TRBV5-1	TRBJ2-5	CANSLSDYQETQYF
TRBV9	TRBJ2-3	CASRSTDTQYF
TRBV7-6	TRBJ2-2	CASSYDRMSTGELFF
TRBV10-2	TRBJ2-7	CASSLSSGSSSYEQYF
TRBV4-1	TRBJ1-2	CASSPSHKLLYGYTF
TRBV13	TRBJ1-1	CASKEGLNTEAFF
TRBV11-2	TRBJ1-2	CASSLDRGSGYTF
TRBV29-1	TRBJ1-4	CSAATGVVTEKLFF
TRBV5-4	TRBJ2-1	CASSLAGGTSYNEQFF
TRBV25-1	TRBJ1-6	CASRVPGNNSPLHF
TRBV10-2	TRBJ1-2	CASSEPTAFYGYTF
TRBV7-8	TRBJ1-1	CASSLVDRNTEAFF
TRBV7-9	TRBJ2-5	CASSLGVDGGNQETQYF
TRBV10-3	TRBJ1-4	CAISESDGPYEKLFF
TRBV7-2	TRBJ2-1	CASSLAPLVSYNEQFF
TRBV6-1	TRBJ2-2	CASGVAENTGELFF
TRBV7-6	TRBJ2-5	CASSLGGSGRRKTQYF
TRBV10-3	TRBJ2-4	CAISDGTVDLRVQYF
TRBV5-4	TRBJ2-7	CASSFLAGDHHEQYF
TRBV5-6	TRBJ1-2	CASSLVAGGKNYGYTF
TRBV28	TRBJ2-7	CASSGRQGIHYEQYF
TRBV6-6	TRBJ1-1	CASTVGPVNTEAFF
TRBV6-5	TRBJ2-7	CASSYSRRTVYEQYF
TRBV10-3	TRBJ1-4	CAISEWQSNEKLFF
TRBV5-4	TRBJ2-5	CASSQPTGRVQETQYF
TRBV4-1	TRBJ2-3	CASSRWESTDTQYF